Included here is one TCR beta chain sequence, with context. Its antigen is still unknown. This sample is drawn from a study of identical twins. Overall study results and limits: Memory repertoires lacked the insertion deficit that abundant cord blood beta clonotypes showed. Analyses of zero insertions could be partly confounded by invariant MAIT and iNKT cells.

One entry per CDR3 protein, called by TCRdb with MiXCR from the 5' RACE reads. Of about 890,000 distinct CDR3 sequences detected, approximately 13% appear once; the ten largest clones hold around 1.5%. Healthy Caucasian individuals made up all the donors. Germline V gene sequence: CDR1 SGHTA, CDR2 FQGNSA. This CDR3 is 16 amino acids long. Trimming at V came to 6 bases and at J to 3 bases, leaving 8 bases not matched to a gene. This sample also appeared in a second study, on yellow fever vaccine responses in identical twins.

The specimen sequenced was PBMCs. The chain combines TRBV7-2 with TRBJ2-2, with 9 bases identical to TRBD1. This TCR derives from a woman aged 18 to 35 in good health. The CDR3 spells CASRLVGTGYTGELFF. CDR3 bases: TGTGCCAGCAGGCTAGTCGGGACAGGGTACACCGGGGAGCTGTTTTTT.